This passage covers 2 T cell receptor beta chains from one sample sequenced in a study of blood T cell repertoires in COVID-19. Clones were read by immunoSEQ multiplex PCR, and TCRdb kept only the in-frame ones, dropping some. The sample shows around 150,000 clones, about 80% of them seen only once. What was sequenced was PBMCs or T cells enriched from blood (not recorded which). All receptors come from a man aged 45-65 years who had recovered from COVID-19.

V usage is TRBV3-1 (or the pseudogene TRBV3-2) and J usage is TRBJ2-7; D possibly corresponds to TRBD1 (6 bases). The CDR3 has 14 amino acids. Looked up from germline, CDR1 is LGHDT and CDR2 is YNNKEL (reference sequence). The V end lost 5 bases, the J end lost 4 bases, and 15 bases lay between the germline ends. The CDR3 DNA sequence: TGTGCCAGCAGCAGCCCCTTGGGGGCGTACGAGCAGTACTTC. The encoded protein is CASSSPLGAYEQYF.

The chain carries TRBV28 and TRBJ1-5; D remains ambiguous. The ends were cut back, 2 bases at V and 6 bases at J, with 11 bases in the middle. Germline V gives CDR1 MDHEN, CDR2 SYDVKM. The CDR3 is 14 residues long. The CDR3: CASSLGGRAQPQHF. For the CDR3, the DNA is TGTGCCAGCAGTTTAGGAGGGCGCGCTCAGCCCCAGCATTTT.